Each of the 19 T cell receptor beta chains below was sequenced from the same sample in a study of monozygotic twins with inflammatory bowel disease. After re-calling the 5' RACE reads, TCRdb lists one entry per CDR3 protein, DNA absent. This repertoire includes 93,000 or so distinct CDR3 sequences. Sequencing was performed on blood. The receptors derive from a human donor with ulcerative colitis or Crohn's disease, or a healthy co-twin of an affected twin (not recorded which).

The chain recombines TRBV6-2 or TRBV6-3 with TRBJ2-4; absent DNA, TCRdb's TRBD1 call cannot be checked. This CDR3 region has 13 residues. CDR1 and CDR2 (germline): MNHEY, SVGEGT. CDR3 region: CASARDGKNIQYF.

J is TRBJ1-5 and V is TRBV7-2; TCRdb names TRBD1, which stays unverified in the absence of DNA. The V gene's germline CDR1 is SGHTA and CDR2 FQGNSA. CDR3 length: 15 residues. This CDR3 is CASSLVRTAGEPQHF.

The chain has TRBV6-6 and TRBJ2-1. The CDR3 has 13 amino acids. The V gene's germline CDR1 is MNHNY and CDR2 SVGAGI (reference sequence). CDR3 region: CASSHGGANEQFF.

V is TRBV11-2 and J is TRBJ2-3; TCRdb indicates TRBD1, and absent DNA this call remains unverified. CDR3 length: 15 amino acids. CDR1 SGHAT and CDR2 FQNNGV come from the germline V gene. The chain's CDR3 is CTSSLVIQGSDTQYF.

CDR3 amino acids: CASSLLGSKYSNQPQHF. V usage is TRBV28 and J usage is TRBJ1-5. Looked up from germline, CDR1 is MDHEN and CDR2 is SYDVKM. The CDR3 is 17 amino acids.

The chain couples TRBV7-2 to TRBJ2-2; TCRdb lists TRBD2, though no DNA is available to test this call. The germline CDR1 and CDR2 sequences are SGHTA and FQGNSA. The CDR3 contains 14 residues. The CDR3 is CASSSRTVTGELFF.

This clonotype shows up as medium-sized by frequency. The rearrangement uses TRBV2 and TRBJ2-2; the TCRdb D gene call, TRBD1, has no DNA to confirm it. The CDR3 runs to 16 residues. Per the germline V gene, CDR1 is SNHLY and CDR2 is FYNNEI. CDR3 amino acids: CASSTGGAYPTGELFF.

V usage is TRBV6-5 and J usage is TRBJ2-6. CDR1 is MNHEY, CDR2 SVGAGI, per germline. There are 13 residues in the CDR3. This CDR3 reads CASRGTGANVLTF.

This rearrangement joins TRBV12-3 or TRBV12-4 to TRBJ1-4; absent DNA, TCRdb's TRBD1 call cannot be checked. CDR3 size: 14 residues. The CDR3 reads CASSRRQGSEKLFF.

This rearrangement joins TRBV5-1 to TRBJ2-7; TCRdb designates TRBD2, a call that cannot be tested without DNA. Looked up from germline, CDR1 is SGHRS and CDR2 is YFSETQ. CDR3 length equals 16 residues. This CDR3 is CASSKRLAGDLYEQYF.

The J gene is TRBJ2-2, the V gene TRBV11-2; the D call from TCRdb, TRBD2, cannot be confirmed without DNA. This CDR3 is 15 amino acids long. Per germline, CDR1 SGHAT and CDR2 FQNNGV. CDR3 sequence: CAGSFSSLHTGELFF. The full variable domain, rest sourced from reference TRBV11-2 and TRBJ2-2, is EAGVAQSPRYKIIEKRQSVAFWCNPISGHATLYWYQQILGQGPKLLIQFQNNGVVDDSQLPKDRFSAERLKGVDSTLKIQPAKLEDSAVYLCAGSFSSLHTGELFFGEGSRLTVL.

The chain joins TRBV5-6 to TRBJ2-1; TCRdb returns TRBD1, unconfirmable since there is no DNA. CDR3 size: 16 residues. Per germline, CDR1 SGHDT and CDR2 YYEEEE. The CDR3 spells CASSLEQGAGYNEQFF.

The chain is built from TRBV11-2 and TRBJ1-2. The germline gives CDR1 SGHAT, CDR2 FQNNGV. The CDR3 is 12 amino acids. The CDR3 is CASSASRNGYTF.

CDR3 residues: CASSPVPGQGSHEQYF. The rearrangement uses TRBV4-3 and TRBJ2-7; TCRdb proposes TRBD1, but this gene call is untestable without DNA. The CDR3 loop spans 16 amino acids. From germline, CDR1 is LGHNA and CDR2 YSLEER.

The chain has TRBV29-1 and TRBJ2-3; TCRdb's assignment of TRBD1 cannot be checked, as there is no DNA. This CDR3 contains 14 residues. Germline assignment: CDR1 SQVTM and CDR2 ANQGSEA. The chain's CDR3 is CSVSPTGDTDTQYF.

This chain connects TRBV20-1 to TRBJ2-5. This CDR3 has 13 amino acids. From germline, CDR1 is DFQATT and CDR2 SNEGSKA (reference sequence). The CDR3 loop reads CSARDGVEETQYF.

The chain has TRBV28 and TRBJ1-5. The length of the CDR3 is 14 residues. Looked up from germline, CDR1 is MDHEN and CDR2 is SYDVKM. The CDR3 sequence: CASSYMADNQPQHF.

The chain recombines TRBV7-2 with TRBJ2-2; TCRdb picks TRBD2, but there is no DNA to check that call. CDR1 SGHTA and CDR2 FQGNSA come from the germline V gene. The CDR3 totals 16 residues. CDR3 in amino acids: CASSRGGRGSTGELFF.

The rearrangement links TRBV28 to TRBJ1-2. Germline CDR1 MDHEN, CDR2 SYDVKM. This CDR3 spans 13 amino acids. CDR3 residues: CASSLVQSYGYTF.